This T cell receptor (beta chain) was recovered during a study of OX40 agonist ivuxolimab in advanced cancers. The V gene's germline CDR1 is MDHEN and CDR2 SYDVKM. V trimming: 0 bases; J trimming: 3 bases; junction bases outside the gene matches: 0. This CDR3 has 15 amino acids. A word on this clone: Its antigen is currently unknown.

Repertoires were generated with immunoSEQ multiplex PCR, while TCRdb's copy carries only in-frame clones and drops some. The sample lists about 45,000 clones; roughly 93% were seen once. General study points: There were, on average, more expanded clones in CD8+ T cells than in CD4+.

The chain has TRBV28 and TRBJ2-5; 11 positions agree with TRBD2. This specimen consisted of CD4+ or CD8+ T cells sorted from blood, obtained in a trial of the OX40 agonist ivuxolimab. The clonotype originates from an adult with an advanced solid tumor such as melanoma, head and neck, liver or kidney cancer. The CDR3 DNA is TGTGCCAGCAGTTTATGGGGACTAGCGGAAGAGACCCAGTACTTC. Protein sequence: CASSLWGLAEETQYF.